The text below deals with one T cell receptor (beta chain). The entry originates in a study of blood T cell repertoires in COVID-19. Study details: Samples representing acute and convalescent COVID-19 were sourced from the United States, Italy and Spain.

Original processing notes: Estimation of nucleated cell counts relied on the amplification of reference gene primers. Method: immunoSEQ multiplex PCR; TCRdb's copy keeps in-frame clones and lacks some. For V, J and clone size, that table is used; D and trimming come from the DNA. This sample has 200,000 to 250,000 clones; about 88% occur once, and the top ten carry over 6%. V lost 0 bases to trimming and J lost 1 base, with 10 bases between them. The germline gives CDR1 ENHRY, CDR2 SYGVKD. This CDR3 is built from 16 residues. The J gene is TRBJ1-5, the V gene TRBV10-3; the D gene is possibly TRBD1 (5 bases). This clonotype was sampled from a woman aged 65 to 85 with active or convalescent COVID-19. The sequenced sample was peripheral blood. In DNA form, the CDR3 reads TGTGCCATCAGTGAGTCGTCAAGGGGAAGCAATCAGCCCCAGCATTTT. Protein product: CAISESSRGSNQPQHF.